This T cell receptor (beta chain) came from a study of blood T cell repertoires in COVID-19. Across the whole study: Spain, Italy and the United States supplied samples that represented acute and convalescent COVID-19. Sample material is recorded as cDNA or gDNA derived from T cells, B-cell-depleted T cells, or PBMCs.

Germline loops: CDR1 LGHDT, CDR2 YNNKEL (reference sequence). The CDR3 totals 16 residues. V lost 4 bases and J lost 10; bases outside the gene matches: 14. Original processing methods: The authors estimated nucleated cell counts from reference gene primer amplification. Sequencing used immunoSEQ multiplex PCR; TCRdb keeps in-frame clones, though not all of them. V, J and clone size derive from that table, while D and trimming were established from the DNA sequence. This table holds around 150,000 clones, around 85% found once. This receptor was identified in a human donor in a cohort sampled during active COVID-19. V gene TRBV3-1 (or the pseudogene TRBV3-2) combines with J gene TRBJ1-4; TRBD1 aligns across 8 bases. The specimen was peripheral blood. The chain's CDR3 is CASSPGQEGSPGKLFF. The CDR3 coding sequence is TGTGCCAGCAGCCCGGGACAGGAGGGTTCCCCGGGAAAACTGTTTTTT.